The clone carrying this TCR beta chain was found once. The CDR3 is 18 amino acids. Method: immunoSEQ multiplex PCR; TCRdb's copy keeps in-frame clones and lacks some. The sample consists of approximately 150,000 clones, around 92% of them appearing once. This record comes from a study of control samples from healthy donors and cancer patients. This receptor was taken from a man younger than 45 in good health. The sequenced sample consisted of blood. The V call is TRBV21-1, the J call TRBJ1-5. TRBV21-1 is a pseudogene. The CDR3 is CASSNQRWRPGANQPQHF. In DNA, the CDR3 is TGTGCCAGCAGCAATCAAAGGTGGAGACCCGGGGCCAATCAGCCCCAGCATTTT.